Shown below are 20 T cell receptor beta chains from a single sample sequenced in a study of vaccination effects on CD4 cells after COVID-19. The method was immunoSEQ multiplex PCR; TCRdb's version includes in-frame clones alone and lacks a portion of them. The table records tens of thousands of clones, around three quarters of them present only once. For these TCRs, the target antigens are not known. CD4+ T cells specific for antigen were expanded with viral peptide pools by the ViraFEST assay before sequencing. An approximately 10-day culture period preceded the isolation of CD4+ T cells. In the vaccine recipients, nucleocapsid antibodies were negative and there was no prior SARS-CoV-2 infection. The source material was CD4+ T cells from PBMCs cultured with HCoV-OC43 spike peptides, sampled before COVID-19 vaccination. Stated subset: HCoV-OC43 spike overlapping peptide pool stimulation. These receptors were taken from a human donor who received a COVID-19 vaccine.

The chain uses TRBV30 and TRBJ2-3; 10 positions match TRBD2. This CDR3 contains 14 residues. Germline-derived CDR1 and CDR2 are GTSNPN and SVGIG (reference sequence). J lost 1 base, V lost 7 bases, and 5 bases had no gene match. The CDR3 region has the DNA TGTGCCTACACCCTAGCGGGGGGCACAGATACGCAGTATTTT. It is translated as CAYTLAGGTDTQYF.

The V gene is TRBV6-2 or TRBV6-3, the J gene TRBJ2-5; the D is unclear. V was clipped by 2 bases and J by 5 bases, with 9 bases between them. This CDR3 comprises 13 residues. Germline values: CDR1 MNHEY, CDR2 SVGEGT. The CDR3 reads CASSYVGSETQYF. In DNA form, the CDR3 reads TGTGCCAGCAGTTACGTGGGTAGTGAGACCCAGTACTTC.

J is TRBJ2-7 and V is TRBV20-1, with D tentatively TRBD1 (6 bases). Per germline, CDR1 DFQATT and CDR2 SNEGSKA (reference sequence). The CDR3 loop spans 11 amino acids. Trimming pared 3 bases from V and 7 bases from J, leaving 10 bases between. The CDR3 region is CSASQGREQYV. The DNA for the CDR3 is TGCAGTGCTAGTCAGGGGAGAGAGCAGTACGTC.

The chain carries TRBV3-1 (or the pseudogene TRBV3-2) and TRBJ2-6; D call uncertain. Trimming removed 1 base from V and 1 base from J, with 8 bases in between. The CDR3 covers 16 residues. Germline V gene data show CDR1 as LGHDT and CDR2 as YNNKEL (reference sequence). The CDR3: CASSQGSVSGANVLTF. In DNA, the CDR3 is TGTGCCAGCAGCCAAGGTTCGGTGTCTGGGGCCAACGTCCTGACTTTC.

This chain links TRBV24-1 with TRBJ2-2; D uncertain. Deletions cut 5 bases from V and 0 bases from J, with 9 bases between. Germline CDR1 reads KGHDR; CDR2 reads SFDVKD. The CDR3 spans 15 residues. CDR3 sequence (DNA): TGTGCCACCAGTGTTAGCCTCGCGAACACCGGGGAGCTGTTTTTT. Translation gives CATSVSLANTGELFF.

The chain links TRBV6-6 to TRBJ1-6; TRBD1 is a possible D gene (6 bases). The CDR3 has 16 amino acids. Germline V CDR1 and CDR2: MNHNY, SVGAGI (reference sequence). Trimming removed 7 bases at V and 0 bases at J, with 13 bases between. CDR3 residues: CASTDEGGSYNSPLHF. The CDR3 DNA follows: TGTGCCAGCACCGATGAGGGGGGCTCCTATAATTCACCCCTCCACTTT.

The CDR3 protein is CASSQGTGKSGANVLTF. Here the CDR3 DNA reads TGTGCCAGTAGTCAGGGGACAGGGAAGTCTGGGGCCAACGTCCTGACTTTC. The rearrangement uses TRBV19 and TRBJ2-6, with 9 bases lining up with TRBD1. CDR1 is LNHDA, CDR2 SQIVND, per germline (reference sequence). This CDR3 region has 17 residues. V was clipped by 5 bases and J by 1 base; unmatched bases: 6.

The chain has TRBV2 and TRBJ2-3; D may be TRBD1 (5 bases). Germline V gene data show CDR1 as SNHLY and CDR2 as FYNNEI. With 9 bases removed from V and 4 bases from J, the gap between germline ends came to 17 bases. This CDR3 has 14 residues. The CDR3 coding sequence is TGTGCCAGTCAGGTGGTTAGGGGCCCAGATACGCAGTATTTT. It yields the protein CASQVVRGPDTQYF.

V is TRBV9 and J is TRBJ2-2, with 8 bases fitting TRBD2. The germline gives CDR1 SGDLS, CDR2 YYNGEE. There are 16 residues in the CDR3. Germline trimming cut 0 bases from V and 0 bases from J; bases unmatched to any gene: 1. DNA for the CDR3: TGTGCCAGCAGCGTAGCGGGGGGGACGAACACCGGGGAGCTGTTTTTT. Amino acids: CASSVAGGTNTGELFF. Variable domain in full (rest from reference TRBV9 and TRBJ2-2): DSGVTQTPKHLITATGQRVTLRCSPRSGDLSVYWYQQSLDQGLQFLIQYYNGEERAKGNILERFSAQQFPDLHSELNLSSLELGDSALYFCASSVAGGTNTGELFFGEGSRLTVL.

As DNA, the CDR3 is TGTGCCAGCTCCCGAACCGGGACAGGGGGTGAAAAACTGTTTTTT. It specifies CASSRTGTGGEKLFF. V and J are TRBV19 and TRBJ1-4; 11 bases agree with TRBD1. V was pared by 9 bases and J by 7 bases, with 10 bases of the junction left unmatched. CDR1 is LNHDA, CDR2 SQIVND, per germline (reference sequence). The CDR3 is 15 residues long.

Turning to this clone: Other DNA sequences within the sample encode an identical CDR3. V usage is TRBV24-1 and J usage is TRBJ2-1; D is ambiguous. The length of the CDR3 is 13 residues. Germline V gives CDR1 KGHDR, CDR2 SFDVKD. V lost 1 base and J 2 bases, leaving 2 bases between the germline ends. CDR3 nucleotide sequence: TGTGCCACCAGTGATTTCGCCTACAATGAGCAGTTCTTC. It codes for CATSDFAYNEQFF.

The chain employs TRBV27 and TRBJ2-4; 11 nucleotides agree with TRBD1. The CDR3 loop spans 18 amino acids. Germline values: CDR1 MNHEY, CDR2 SMNVEV (reference sequence). The junction had 8 bases not matched to a gene; V was cut back by 3 bases and J by 1 base. CDR3 in amino acids: CASSFTWDRGSAKNIQYF. Written as DNA, the CDR3 is TGTGCCAGCAGTTTCACGTGGGACAGGGGGTCGGCCAAAAACATTCAGTACTTC.

J is TRBJ1-1 and V is TRBV29-1; D uncertain. The CDR3 length is 13 residues. Germline-derived CDR1 and CDR2 are SQVTM and ANQGSEA. The V gene lost 3 bases and the J gene lost 2 bases, with 10 bases spanning the gap. The CDR3, as DNA: TGCAGCGTTGATCCGGGATACAACACTGAAGCTTTCTTT. Its translation: CSVDPGYNTEAFF.

The chain has TRBV5-6 and TRBJ2-7, with TRBD2 as a possible D gene (5 bases). The germline V and J ends were trimmed by 3 bases and 1 base, with 14 bases remaining between them. Germline loops: CDR1 SGHDT, CDR2 YYEEEE. The CDR3 length is 15 residues. This chain's CDR3 is CASSSVDGLSYEQYV. CDR3 sequence (DNA): TGTGCCAGCAGCTCGGTGGACGGACTGTCCTACGAGCAGTACGTC.

The chain carries TRBV10-3 and TRBJ1-1; the match to TRBD1 covers 7 bases. After removal of 4 bases from V and 0 bases from J, the junction contained 5 bases not matched to a gene. The CDR3 loop spans 15 amino acids. Per germline, CDR1 ENHRY and CDR2 SYGVKD. CDR3 protein: CAISASGTVNTEAFF. The CDR3 DNA reads as TGTGCCATCAGTGCGTCCGGGACAGTGAACACTGAAGCTTTCTTT.

This CDR3 reads CASGSGGGETQYF. The CDR3 DNA reads as TGTGCTAGTGGTTCAGGGGGGGGAGAGACCCAGTACTTC. The chain employs TRBV12-5 and TRBJ2-5; perhaps D is TRBD1 or TRBD2 (7 bases each). Germline lookup yields CDR1 LGHNT and CDR2 FRNRAP. Trimming took off 4 bases at V and 4 bases at J, with 10 bases between the two ends. The CDR3 has 13 amino acids.

The count of this clone is one. The chain has TRBV4-1 and TRBJ2-5; 11 bases line up with TRBD2. There are 15 residues in the CDR3. The trim removed 0 bases at V and 5 bases at J, leaving 2 bases unmatched. Germline values: CDR1 MGHRA, CDR2 YSYEKL. The CDR3 sequence: CASSQEVAGGETQYF. The DNA of the CDR3 is TGCGCCAGCAGCCAAGAAGTAGCGGGAGGGGAGACCCAGTACTTC.

This clone was detected once. J is TRBJ2-3 and V is TRBV24-1, with 9 bases lining up with TRBD2. Germline V gene lookup returns CDR1 KGHDR and CDR2 SFDVKD. The CDR3 extends over 14 amino acids. After removal of 9 bases from V and 2 bases from J, the junction contained 5 bases not matched to a gene. The chain's CDR3 is CATGSGGSTDTQYF. The CDR3 DNA is TGTGCCACCGGAAGCGGGGGGTCCACAGATACGCAGTATTTT.

The CDR3 sequence is CASPTMGTASTDTQYF. The CDR3 nucleotides are TGTGCCAGCCCTACCATGGGGACAGCGAGCACAGATACGCAGTATTTT. V is TRBV5-8 and J is TRBJ2-3; 7 nucleotides agree with TRBD1. The V segment lost 7 bases and the J segment 0 bases; nucleotides outside the gene matches: 11. Germline assignment: CDR1 SGHTS and CDR2 YDEGEE. The CDR3 loop spans 16 amino acids.

The chain joins TRBV5-6 to TRBJ2-6; unclear D gene. Trimming pared 4 bases from V and 0 bases from J, leaving 8 bases between. The CDR3 extends over 15 amino acids. The germline V gene has CDR1 SGHDT and CDR2 YYEEEE. Here the CDR3 DNA reads TGTGCCAGCAGCCCCGAACCCTCTGGGGCCAACGTCCTGACTTTC. Encoded protein: CASSPEPSGANVLTF.